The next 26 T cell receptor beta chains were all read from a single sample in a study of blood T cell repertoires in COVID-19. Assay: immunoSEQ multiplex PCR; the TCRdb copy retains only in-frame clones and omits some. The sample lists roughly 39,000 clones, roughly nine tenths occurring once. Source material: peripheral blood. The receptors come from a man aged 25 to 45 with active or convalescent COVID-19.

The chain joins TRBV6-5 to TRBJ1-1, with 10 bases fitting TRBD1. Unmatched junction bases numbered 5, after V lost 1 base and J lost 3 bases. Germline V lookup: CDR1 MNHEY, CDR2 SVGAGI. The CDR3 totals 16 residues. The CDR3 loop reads CASSYWGQGRDTEAFF. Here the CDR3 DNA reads TGTGCCAGCAGTTACTGGGGACAGGGGCGGGACACTGAAGCTTTCTTT.

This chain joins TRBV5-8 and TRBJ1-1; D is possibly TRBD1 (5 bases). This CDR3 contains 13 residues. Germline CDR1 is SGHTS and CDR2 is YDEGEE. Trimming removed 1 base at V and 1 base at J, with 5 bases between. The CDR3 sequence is CASSLQGNTEAFF. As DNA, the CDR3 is TGTGCCAGCAGCTTGCAGGGGAACACTGAAGCTTTCTTT.

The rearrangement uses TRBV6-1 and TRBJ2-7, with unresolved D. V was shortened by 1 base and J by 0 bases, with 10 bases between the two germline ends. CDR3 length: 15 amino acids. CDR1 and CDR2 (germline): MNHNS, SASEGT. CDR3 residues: CASSEGYVSSYEQYF. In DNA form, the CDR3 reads TGTGCCAGCAGTGAAGGCTATGTAAGCTCCTACGAGCAGTACTTC.

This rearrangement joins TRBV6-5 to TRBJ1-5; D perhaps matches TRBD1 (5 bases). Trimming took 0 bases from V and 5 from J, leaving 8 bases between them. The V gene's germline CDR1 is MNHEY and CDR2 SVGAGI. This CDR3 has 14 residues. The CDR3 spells CASSYSWGDQPQHF. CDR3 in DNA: TGTGCCAGCAGTTACTCCTGGGGGGATCAGCCCCAGCATTTT.

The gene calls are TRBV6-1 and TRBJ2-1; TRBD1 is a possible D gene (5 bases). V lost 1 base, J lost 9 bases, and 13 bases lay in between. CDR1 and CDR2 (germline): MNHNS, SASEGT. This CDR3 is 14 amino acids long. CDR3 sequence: CASSEEGLQGEQFF. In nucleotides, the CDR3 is TGTGCCAGCAGTGAAGAAGGGCTGCAGGGTGAGCAGTTCTTC.

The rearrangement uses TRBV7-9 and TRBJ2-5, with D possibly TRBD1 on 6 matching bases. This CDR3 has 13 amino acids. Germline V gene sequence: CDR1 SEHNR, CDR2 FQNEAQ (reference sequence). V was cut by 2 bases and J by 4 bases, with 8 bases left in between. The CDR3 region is CASSLRGGETQYF. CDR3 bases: TGTGCCAGCAGCTTACGAGGGGGAGAGACCCAGTACTTC.

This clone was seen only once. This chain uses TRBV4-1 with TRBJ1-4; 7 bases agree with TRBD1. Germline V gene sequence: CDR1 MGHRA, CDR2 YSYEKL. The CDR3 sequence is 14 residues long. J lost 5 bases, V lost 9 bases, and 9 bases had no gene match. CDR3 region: CASGARGGNEKLFF. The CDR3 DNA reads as TGCGCCAGTGGGGCGAGAGGGGGCAATGAAAAACTGTTTTTT.

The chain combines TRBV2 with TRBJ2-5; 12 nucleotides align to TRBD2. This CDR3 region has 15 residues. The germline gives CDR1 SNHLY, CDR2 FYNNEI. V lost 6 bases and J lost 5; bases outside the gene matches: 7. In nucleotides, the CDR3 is TGTGCCAGCAGCGGGACTAGCGGGTGGGGGGAGACCCAGTACTTC. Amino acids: CASSGTSGWGETQYF.

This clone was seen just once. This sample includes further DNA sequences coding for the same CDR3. The CDR3, as DNA: TGTGCCAGCAGTTCAGGACAGGGGCGCACAGATACGCAGTATTTT. Protein: CASSSGQGRTDTQYF. The V gene is TRBV6-5, the J gene TRBJ2-3, with 9 nucleotides matching TRBD1. The V gene end was trimmed by 4 bases and the J gene end by 1 base; junction bases not matched to a gene: 3. CDR3 length equals 15 residues. CDR1 is MNHEY and CDR2 is SVGAGI in the germline V gene.

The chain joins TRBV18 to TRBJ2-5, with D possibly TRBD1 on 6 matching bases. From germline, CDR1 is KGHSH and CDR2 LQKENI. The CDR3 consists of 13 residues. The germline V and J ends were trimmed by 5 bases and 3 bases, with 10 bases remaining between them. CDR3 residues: CASSSGTKETQYF. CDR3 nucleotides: TGTGCCAGCTCATCCGGGACAAAAGAGACCCAGTACTTC.

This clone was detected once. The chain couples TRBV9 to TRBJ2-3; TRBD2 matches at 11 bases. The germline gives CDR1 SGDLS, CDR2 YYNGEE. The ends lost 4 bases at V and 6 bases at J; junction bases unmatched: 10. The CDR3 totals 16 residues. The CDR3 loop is CASSYSGGEPKDTQYF. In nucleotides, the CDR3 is TGTGCCAGCAGCTATAGCGGGGGGGAGCCAAAGGATACGCAGTATTTT. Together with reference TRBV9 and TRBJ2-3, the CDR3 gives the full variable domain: DSGVTQTPKHLITATGQRVTLRCSPRSGDLSVYWYQQSLDQGLQFLIQYYNGEERAKGNILERFSAQQFPDLHSELNLSSLELGDSALYFCASSYSGGEPKDTQYFGPGTRLTVL.

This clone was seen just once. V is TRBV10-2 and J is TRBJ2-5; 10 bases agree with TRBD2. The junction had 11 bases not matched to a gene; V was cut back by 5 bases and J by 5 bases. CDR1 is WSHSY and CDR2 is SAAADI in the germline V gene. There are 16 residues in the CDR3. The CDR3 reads CASSPLAGGRQETQYF. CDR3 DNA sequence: TGCGCCAGCAGTCCATTAGCGGGGGGCCGTCAGGAGACCCAGTACTTC.

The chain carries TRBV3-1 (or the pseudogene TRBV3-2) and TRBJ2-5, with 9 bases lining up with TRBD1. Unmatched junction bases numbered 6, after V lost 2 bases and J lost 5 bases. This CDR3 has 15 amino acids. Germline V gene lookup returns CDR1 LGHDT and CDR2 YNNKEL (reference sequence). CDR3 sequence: CASSQSTGGAETQYF. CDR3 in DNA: TGTGCCAGCAGCCAATCAACAGGGGGCGCTGAGACCCAGTACTTC.

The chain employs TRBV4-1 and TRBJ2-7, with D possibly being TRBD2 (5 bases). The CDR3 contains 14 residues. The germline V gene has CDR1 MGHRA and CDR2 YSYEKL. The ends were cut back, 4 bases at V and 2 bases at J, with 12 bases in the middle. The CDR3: CASSRATKPYEQYF. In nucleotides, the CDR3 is TGCGCCAGCAGCCGAGCGACTAAGCCCTACGAGCAGTACTTC.

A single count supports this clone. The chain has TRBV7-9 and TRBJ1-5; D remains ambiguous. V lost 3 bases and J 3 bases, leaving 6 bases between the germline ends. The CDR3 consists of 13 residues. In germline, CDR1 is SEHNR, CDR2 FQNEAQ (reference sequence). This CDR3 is CASSFADNQPQHF. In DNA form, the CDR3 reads TGTGCCAGCAGCTTCGCAGACAATCAGCCCCAGCATTTT. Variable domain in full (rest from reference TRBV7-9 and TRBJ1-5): DTGVSQNPRHKITKRGQNVTFRCDPISEHNRLYWYRQTLGQGPEFLTYFQNEAQLEKSRLLSDRFSAERPKGSFSTLEIQRTEQGDSAMYLCASSFADNQPQHFGDGTRLSIL.

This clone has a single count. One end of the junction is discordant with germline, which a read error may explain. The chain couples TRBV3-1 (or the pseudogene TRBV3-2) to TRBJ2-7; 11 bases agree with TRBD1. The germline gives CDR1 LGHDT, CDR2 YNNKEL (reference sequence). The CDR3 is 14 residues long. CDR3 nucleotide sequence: TGTGCCAGCAGCGCGCGGGACAGGGGGTTCGGTCAGGTGTTC. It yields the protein CASSARDRGFGQVF.

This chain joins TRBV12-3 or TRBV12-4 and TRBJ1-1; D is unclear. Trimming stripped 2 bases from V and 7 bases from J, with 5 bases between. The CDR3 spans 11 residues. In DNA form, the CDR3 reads TGTGCCAGCAGTTTAACGGGTGAAGCTTTCTTT. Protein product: CASSLTGEAFF.

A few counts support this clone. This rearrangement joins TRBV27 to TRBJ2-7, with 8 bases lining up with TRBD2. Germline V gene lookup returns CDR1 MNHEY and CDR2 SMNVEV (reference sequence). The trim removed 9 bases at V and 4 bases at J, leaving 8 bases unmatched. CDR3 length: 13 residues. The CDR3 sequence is CARLREGYYEQYV. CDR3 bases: TGTGCCAGACTTCGGGAGGGGTATTACGAGCAGTACGTC.

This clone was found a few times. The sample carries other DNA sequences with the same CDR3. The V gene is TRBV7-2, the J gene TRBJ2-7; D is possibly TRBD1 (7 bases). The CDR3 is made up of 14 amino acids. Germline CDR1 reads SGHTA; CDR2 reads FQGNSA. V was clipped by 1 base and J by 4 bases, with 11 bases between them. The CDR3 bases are TGTGCCAGCAGCTTAGTACAGGGGAGGTACGAGCAGTACTTC. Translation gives CASSLVQGRYEQYF.

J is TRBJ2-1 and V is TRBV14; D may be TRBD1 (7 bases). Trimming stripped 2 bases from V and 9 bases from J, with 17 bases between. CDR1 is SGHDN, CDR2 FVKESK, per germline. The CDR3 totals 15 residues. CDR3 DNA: TGTGCCAGCAGCCAACAGGGGGGAAGCGTTGGTGAGCAGTTCTTC. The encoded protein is CASSQQGGSVGEQFF.

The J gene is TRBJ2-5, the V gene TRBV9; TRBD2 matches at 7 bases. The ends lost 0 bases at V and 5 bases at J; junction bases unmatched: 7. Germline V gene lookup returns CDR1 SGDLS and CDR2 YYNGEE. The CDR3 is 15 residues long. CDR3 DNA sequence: TGTGCCAGCAGCGTAGCTACGGCGGGGGTGGAGACCCAGTACTTC. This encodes CASSVATAGVETQYF.

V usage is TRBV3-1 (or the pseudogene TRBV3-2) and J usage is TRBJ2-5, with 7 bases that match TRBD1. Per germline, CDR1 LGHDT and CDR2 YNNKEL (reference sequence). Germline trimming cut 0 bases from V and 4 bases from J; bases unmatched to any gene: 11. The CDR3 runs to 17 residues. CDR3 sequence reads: CASSQEDTGAGRETQYF. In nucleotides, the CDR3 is TGTGCCAGCAGCCAAGAGGACACAGGGGCAGGGCGAGAGACCCAGTACTTC.

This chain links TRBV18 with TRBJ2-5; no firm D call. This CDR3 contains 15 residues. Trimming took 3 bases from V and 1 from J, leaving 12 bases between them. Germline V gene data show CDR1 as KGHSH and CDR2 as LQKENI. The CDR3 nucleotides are TGTGCCAGCTCACCGTCACAGAAGCTCCAAGAGACCCAGTACTTC. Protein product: CASSPSQKLQETQYF.

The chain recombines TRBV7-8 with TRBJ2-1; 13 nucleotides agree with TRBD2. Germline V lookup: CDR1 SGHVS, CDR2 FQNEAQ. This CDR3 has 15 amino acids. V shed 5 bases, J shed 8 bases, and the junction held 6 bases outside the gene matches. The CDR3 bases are TGTGCCAGCAGCCGGACTAGCGGGAGTGTGCATGAGCAGTTCTTC. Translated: CASSRTSGSVHEQFF.

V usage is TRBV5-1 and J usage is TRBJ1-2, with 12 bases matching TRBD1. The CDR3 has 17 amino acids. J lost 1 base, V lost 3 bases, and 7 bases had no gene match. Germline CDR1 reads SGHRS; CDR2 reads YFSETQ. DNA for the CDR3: TGCGCCAGCAGCTCCTCCGGGACAGGGGGCGGTAACTATGGCTACACCTTC. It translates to CASSSSGTGGGNYGYTF.

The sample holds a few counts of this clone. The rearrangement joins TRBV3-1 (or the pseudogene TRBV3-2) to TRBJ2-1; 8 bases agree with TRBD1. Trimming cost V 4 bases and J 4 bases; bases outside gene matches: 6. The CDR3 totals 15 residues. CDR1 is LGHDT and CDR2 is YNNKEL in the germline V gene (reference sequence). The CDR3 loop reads CASSRGTGLYNEQFF. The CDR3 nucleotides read TGTGCCAGCAGCCGCGGGACAGGCCTTTACAATGAGCAGTTCTTC.